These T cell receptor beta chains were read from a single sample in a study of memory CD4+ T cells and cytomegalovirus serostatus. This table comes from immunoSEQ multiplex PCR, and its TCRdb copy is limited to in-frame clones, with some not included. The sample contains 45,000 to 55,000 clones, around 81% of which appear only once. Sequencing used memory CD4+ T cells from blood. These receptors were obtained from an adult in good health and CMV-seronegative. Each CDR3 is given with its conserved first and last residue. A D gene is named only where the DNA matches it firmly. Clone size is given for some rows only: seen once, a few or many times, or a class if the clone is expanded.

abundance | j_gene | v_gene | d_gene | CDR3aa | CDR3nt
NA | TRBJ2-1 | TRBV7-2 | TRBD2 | CASSAGTSGRTEQFF | TGTGCCAGCAGCGCCGGGACTAGCGGGAGAACTGAGCAGTTCTTC
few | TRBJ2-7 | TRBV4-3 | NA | CASSQDEWREQYF | TGCGCCAGCAGCCAAGATGAATGGCGCGAGCAGTACTTC
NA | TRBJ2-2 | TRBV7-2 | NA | CASSPRGMGTGELFF | TGTGCCAGCAGCCCTCGGGGTATGGGCACCGGGGAGCTGTTTTTT
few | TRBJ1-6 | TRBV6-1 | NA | CASSEAPPNSPLHF | TGTGCCAGCAGTGAAGCGCCCCCGAATTCACCCCTCCACTTT
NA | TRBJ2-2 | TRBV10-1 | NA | CASSDRARAGELFF | TGCGCCAGCAGTGATCGGGCTCGGGCCGGGGAGCTGTTTTTT
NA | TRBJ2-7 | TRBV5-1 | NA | CASSQGTGKSEQYF | TGCGCCAGCAGCCAAGGAACAGGTAAAAGCGAGCAGTACTTC
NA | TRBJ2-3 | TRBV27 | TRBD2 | CASRGLAGVLALADTQYF | TGTGCCAGCAGGGGACTAGCGGGAGTTCTCGCTTTAGCAGATACGCAGTATTTT
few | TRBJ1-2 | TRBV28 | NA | CASSLISAPYGYTF | TGTGCCAGCAGTTTAATATCGGCACCCTATGGCTACACCTTC
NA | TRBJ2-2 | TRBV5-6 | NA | CASSFLTAERGELFF | TGTGCCAGCAGCTTTTTAACGGCCGAGAGGGGGGAGCTGTTTTTT
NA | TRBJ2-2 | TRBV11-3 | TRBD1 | CASSANLNPGQGLYTGELFF | TGTGCCAGCAGCGCTAACTTAAACCCGGGACAGGGGTTGTACACCGGGGAGCTGTTTTTT
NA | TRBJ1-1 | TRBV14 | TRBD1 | CASSQQGVNTEAFF | TGTGCCAGCAGCCAACAGGGGGTAAACACTGAAGCTTTCTTT
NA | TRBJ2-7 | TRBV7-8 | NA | CASSSRRFTSYEQYF | TGTGCCAGCAGCTCGCGGAGATTTACTTCCTACGAGCAGTACTTC
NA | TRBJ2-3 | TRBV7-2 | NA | CASSLDPADTQYF | TGTGCCAGCAGCTTAGACCCAGCAGATACGCAGTATTTT
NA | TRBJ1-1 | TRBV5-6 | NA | CASSLGPSWGTEAFF | TGTGCCAGCAGCTTAGGACCCTCATGGGGAACTGAAGCTTTCTTT
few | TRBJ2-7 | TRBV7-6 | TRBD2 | CASSLTGGEGDEQYF | TGTGCCAGCAGCTTAACGGGGGGAGAAGGGGACGAGCAGTACTTC
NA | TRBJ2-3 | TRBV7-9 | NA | CASSLAILTDTQYF | TGTGCCAGCAGCTTAGCGATCCTCACAGATACGCAGTATTTT
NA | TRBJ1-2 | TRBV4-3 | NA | CASSQSSGGGNYGYTF | TGCGCCAGCAGCCAATCCTCGGGAGGGGGTAACTATGGCTACACCTTC
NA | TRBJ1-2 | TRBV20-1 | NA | CSVPANYGYTF | TGCAGTGTCCCCGCTAACTATGGCTACACCTTC
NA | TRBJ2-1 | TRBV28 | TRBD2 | CASSLFQGLAARYEQFF | TGTGCCAGCAGTTTATTTCAAGGACTAGCGGCTCGATATGAGCAGTTCTTC